These 23 T cell receptor beta chains originate from one sample sequenced in a study of chemoradiotherapy in HPV16-positive cancers. TCRdb keeps only in-frame clones here, not all; method: immunoSEQ multiplex PCR. The table has under 1,500 clones, 76% seen once. The source was tumor tissue, collected from a patient who underwent chemoradiotherapy. The receptor set was obtained from a human donor with HPV-associated anogenital cancer.

The rearrangement links TRBV28 to TRBJ1-1, with no clear D. V lost 7 bases and J 8 bases, leaving 14 bases between the germline ends. The germline V gene has CDR1 MDHEN and CDR2 SYDVKM. The CDR3 has 12 residues. CDR3: CASISSTREAFF. The CDR3 bases are TGTGCCAGCATCTCCTCAACCAGAGAAGCTTTCTTT.

The chain employs TRBV6-6 and TRBJ2-7; D uncertain. The CDR3 length is 12 residues. Trimming stripped 5 bases from V and 2 bases from J, with 7 bases between. Germline V gene lookup returns CDR1 MNHNY and CDR2 SVGAGI (reference sequence). The CDR3 region is CASSPGTYEQYF. In nucleotides, the CDR3 is TGTGCCAGCAGTCCTGGGACCTACGAGCAGTACTTC.

The chain combines TRBV18 with TRBJ2-1; 13 nucleotides agree with TRBD2. The germline CDR1 and CDR2 sequences are KGHSH and LQKENI. The CDR3 totals 16 residues. V was pared by 0 bases and J by 7 bases, with 3 bases of the junction left unmatched. CDR3 nucleotides: TGTGCCAGCTCACCACCGACGACTAGCGGGAGGAATGAGCAGTTCTTC. It is translated as CASSPPTTSGRNEQFF.

Judged by abundance, this clone is large. This chain joins TRBV10-3 and TRBJ1-5; D unresolved. Trimming pared 4 bases from V and 0 bases from J, leaving 7 bases between. This CDR3 has 14 residues. CDR1 and CDR2 from the germline V gene are ENHRY and SYGVKD. CDR3 sequence: CAISGGDSNQPQHF. The CDR3, as DNA: TGTGCCATCAGTGGTGGCGATAGCAATCAGCCCCAGCATTTT.

The V and J genes are TRBV28 and TRBJ2-5; 12 nucleotides line up with TRBD2. Germline CDR1 and CDR2: MDHEN and SYDVKM. The ends lost 7 bases at V and 5 bases at J; junction bases unmatched: 20. CDR3 length: 19 amino acids. The CDR3 DNA reads as TGTGCCAGCAAAACAAAAGATTCACTAGCGGGAGGACAGGGCGAGACCCAGTACTTC. Its translation is CASKTKDSLAGGQGETQYF.

The V gene is TRBV6-7, the J gene TRBJ2-3, with a possible D match to TRBD2 (5 bases). TRBV6-7 is recorded as an ORF, its role being uncertain. This CDR3 has 17 residues. With 2 bases removed from V and 2 bases from J, the gap between germline ends came to 17 bases. The CDR3: CASSYPPNGNNTDTQYF. CDR3 in DNA: TGTGCCAGCAGTTACCCTCCGAACGGGAATAACACAGATACGCAGTATTTT.

The rearrangement links TRBV27 to TRBJ2-1; no clear D. This CDR3 comprises 11 residues. From germline, CDR1 is MNHEY and CDR2 SMNVEV (reference sequence). V lost 2 bases, J lost 15 bases, and 11 bases lay in between. In nucleotides, the CDR3 is TGTGCCAGCAGTTTAGGGTGGGGTTTGTTCTTC. Protein: CASSLGWGLFF.

This chain connects TRBV5-6 to TRBJ1-1; D unresolved. Trimming took 4 bases from V and 3 from J, leaving 10 bases between them. The CDR3 has 13 amino acids. Germline-derived CDR1 and CDR2 are SGHDT and YYEEEE. CDR3 bases: TGTGCCAGCAGCCTCACGAGGGACACTGAAGCTTTCTTT. It specifies CASSLTRDTEAFF.

This chain links TRBV5-5 with TRBJ2-5; tentative D call: TRBD1 (6 bases). The J call may be in error: the DNA end matches TRBJ2-7 better. Per germline, CDR1 SGHKS and CDR2 YYEKEE (reference sequence). The CDR3 is 13 amino acids. DNA for the CDR3: TGTGCCAGCAGCATGCTGACAGGTAACGAGCAGTACTTC. It is translated as CASSMLTGNEQYF.

The rearrangement joins TRBV5-4 to TRBJ2-7, with D hard to call. This CDR3 spans 13 amino acids. Looked up from germline, CDR1 is SGHNT and CDR2 is YYREEE (reference sequence). Trimming cost V 3 bases and J 4 bases, with 11 bases left between them. CDR3 sequence (DNA): TGTGCCAGCAGCTCAAGGAATGGGTACGAGCAGTACTTC. Protein: CASSSRNGYEQYF.

This rearrangement joins TRBV15 to TRBJ1-1; D uncertain. CDR3 size: 12 residues. The V end was cut by 3 bases, the J end by 3 bases, with 5 bases between. CDR1 is LNHNV, CDR2 YYDKDF, per germline (reference sequence). The CDR3 DNA is TGTGCCACCAGCAGTCTTCACACTGAAGCTTTCTTT. This gives the protein CATSSLHTEAFF.

J is TRBJ1-4 and V is TRBV19, with 8 bases that match TRBD1. V lost 5 bases to trimming and J lost 8 bases; unmatched junction nucleotides: 7. Germline values: CDR1 LNHDA, CDR2 SQIVND (reference sequence). The CDR3 runs to 14 residues. This chain's CDR3 is CASSATGVREKLFF. In nucleotides, the CDR3 is TGTGCCAGTAGTGCGACAGGGGTGCGGGAAAAACTGTTTTTT.

The V and J genes are TRBV4-3 and TRBJ2-7; TRBD1 matches at 8 bases. Germline V gene data show CDR1 as LGHNA and CDR2 as YSLEER. V shed 2 bases, J shed 2 bases, and the junction held 5 bases outside the gene matches. This CDR3 is built from 15 residues. The CDR3 region is CASSQQRTGTYEQYF. CDR3 sequence (DNA): TGCGCCAGCAGCCAACAAAGGACAGGGACCTACGAGCAGTACTTC.

J is TRBJ2-3 and V is TRBV7-2; tentatively, D is TRBD2 (6 bases). Trimming cost V 5 bases and J 4 bases, with 10 bases left between them. This CDR3 comprises 13 residues. Germline V lookup: CDR1 SGHTA, CDR2 FQGNSA. CDR3 protein: CASSRGWADTQYF. Written as DNA, the CDR3 is TGTGCCAGCAGCCGGGGGTGGGCAGATACGCAGTATTTT.

The chain uses TRBV9 and TRBJ2-2; 7 bases map to TRBD1. The CDR3 loop spans 15 amino acids. Per the germline V gene, CDR1 is SGDLS and CDR2 is YYNGEE. J lost 2 bases, V lost 4 bases, and 5 bases had no gene match. CDR3 loop: CASSPTGDNTGELFF. The CDR3 nucleotides read TGTGCCAGCAGCCCTACAGGGGACAACACCGGGGAGCTGTTTTTT.

The chain links TRBV10-3 to TRBJ1-5; 9 bases fit TRBD1. The CDR3 is 14 residues long. V dropped 10 bases and J dropped 4; count of bases not matched to a gene: 8. Germline V CDR1 and CDR2: ENHRY, SYGVKD. This CDR3 reads CASTSTGGNQPQHF. DNA for the CDR3: TGTGCCAGTACCTCGACAGGGGGAAATCAGCCCCAGCATTTT.

The chain has TRBV2 and TRBJ1-1; 7 bases fit TRBD1. CDR3 length: 14 amino acids. The ends lost 9 bases at V and 0 bases at J; junction bases unmatched: 7. Germline loops: CDR1 SNHLY, CDR2 FYNNEI. CDR3: CASKSGTVNTEAFF. DNA of the CDR3: TGTGCCAGTAAGAGCGGGACAGTGAACACTGAAGCTTTCTTT.

This clone was seen once. The chain recombines TRBV6-6 with TRBJ2-2; D is ambiguous. CDR1 and CDR2 (germline): MNHNY, SVGAGI (reference sequence). CDR3 size: 15 residues. V was cut by 2 bases and J by 0 bases, with 7 bases left in between. The CDR3 here is CASSYGLANTGELFF. As DNA, the CDR3 is TGTGCCAGCAGTTACGGGCTAGCGAACACCGGGGAGCTGTTTTTT.

This sequence joins TRBV11-2 and TRBJ2-2; D uncertain. Germline CDR1 and CDR2: SGHAT and FQNNGV. Trimming cost V 5 bases and J 4 bases, with 8 bases left between them. This CDR3 region has 13 residues. CDR3: CASSRQPTGELFF. The CDR3 DNA is TGTGCCAGCAGCCGGCAACCCACCGGGGAGCTGTTTTTT.

The V gene is TRBV21-1, the J gene TRBJ2-5; the listed D gene, TRBD1, was not tested against the DNA. The DNA end lines up better with TRBJ2-7; the J call may be wrong. TRBV21-1 is labeled a pseudogene. The length of the CDR3 is 17 residues. CDR3 in amino acids: CASSNNCSPQGIYEQYF. The CDR3 nucleotides are TGTGCCAGCAGCAACAACTGTAGTCCTCAGGGAATATACGAGCAGTACTTC.

This sequence joins TRBV5-1 and TRBJ1-3; 7 bases match TRBD1. The germline CDR1 and CDR2 sequences are SGHRS and YFSETQ. V dropped 0 bases and J dropped 0; count of bases not matched to a gene: 6. The CDR3 extends over 17 amino acids. CDR3 coding DNA: TGCGCCAGCAGCTTGGGGGGGACAGCCGCCTCTGGAAACACCATATATTTT. This encodes CASSLGGTAASGNTIYF. The entire variable domain, with the rest obtained from reference TRBV5-1 and TRBJ1-3, is as follows: KAGVTQTPRYLIKTRGQQVTLSCSPISGHRSVSWYQQTPGQGLQFLFEYFSETQRNKGNFPGRFSGRQFSNSRSEMNVSTLELGDSALYLCASSLGGTAASGNTIYFGEGSWLTVV.

CDR3 sequence reads: CASSSGLAGAAGELFF. DNA for the CDR3: TGTGCCAGCAGCTCGGGACTAGCGGGAGCTGCCGGGGAGCTGTTTTTT. This chain links TRBV9 with TRBJ2-2, with 14 bases matching TRBD2. V dropped 4 bases and J dropped 6; count of bases not matched to a gene: 5. The CDR3 runs 16 residues. The germline CDR1 and CDR2 sequences are SGDLS and YYNGEE.

This clone came up a few times. The genes are TRBV29-1 and TRBJ2-1, with D possibly matching TRBD2 (5 bases). The CDR3 extends over 16 amino acids. In germline, CDR1 is SQVTM, CDR2 ANQGSEA. The V gene lost 0 bases and the J gene lost 2 bases, with 14 bases spanning the gap. The CDR3 coding sequence is TGCAGCGTTGAAGATCGCCAGCGGCGGACCTACAATGAGCAGTTCTTC. Translation gives CSVEDRQRRTYNEQFF.